One and the same sample provided the 7 T cell receptor beta chains below, sequenced in a study of blood T cells in healthy people across ages. The authors ran a second PCR of about 7 to 11 cycles using a sample-barcoded 5' primer and a J-beta primer mix. Via MiXCR, TCRdb re-called the 5' RACE reads, giving one row per CDR3 protein. This sample has 1,500,000 or so distinct CDR3 sequences; approximately 59% occur once, and the top ten carry 5.5% to 8%. Material for sequencing was blood. The receptor set was obtained from a man between 18 and 29 years old in good health.

V and J are TRBV4-3 and TRBJ2-2; 7 bases are shared with TRBD1. The J segment lost 5 bases and the V segment lost 1 base, leaving 4 bases of the junction unmatched. Germline values: CDR1 LGHNA, CDR2 YSLEER. This CDR3 has 15 residues. In DNA, the CDR3 is TGCGCCAGCAGCCAAGGACAGGGACCGACCGGGGAGCTGTTTTTT. Translation: CASSQGQGPTGELFF.

The chain joins TRBV12-3 or TRBV12-4 to TRBJ2-1; the D gene could be TRBD1 or TRBD2 (5 bases each). Trimming removed 5 bases at V and 12 bases at J, with 14 bases between. The CDR3 runs 12 residues. The chain's CDR3 is CASSPPGTGQFF. The CDR3, as DNA: TGTGCCAGCAGTCCCCCTGGGACGGGGCAGTTCTTC.

V usage is TRBV6-5 and J usage is TRBJ2-4; unclear D gene. The end of the DNA aligns better with TRBJ2-7, so the J call may be wrong. This CDR3 comprises 14 residues. Germline V gene lookup returns CDR1 MNHEY and CDR2 SVGAGI. CDR3: CASSYSEGFYEQYF. The CDR3 DNA follows: TGTGCCAGCAGTTACTCAGAAGGCTTCTACGAGCAGTACTTC.

The chain recombines TRBV2 with TRBJ2-4; 13 bases map to TRBD2. TRBJ2-7 explains the end of the DNA better; the J call may be wrong. This CDR3 is 15 amino acids long. The germline CDR1 and CDR2 sequences are SNHLY and FYNNEI. The CDR3 DNA reads TGTGCCAGCCGATATGGGACTAGCGGGATGAACGAGCAGTACTTC. Its protein product is CASRYGTSGMNEQYF.

V and J are TRBV7-9 and TRBJ2-1, with D perhaps TRBD1 or TRBD2 (5 bases each). Germline lookup yields CDR1 SEHNR and CDR2 FQNEAQ (reference sequence). Trimming cost V 6 bases and J 5 bases, with 14 bases left between them. This CDR3 has 14 amino acids. CDR3: CASRKHVGDNEQFF. The CDR3 nucleotides read TGTGCCAGCAGAAAACACGTGGGGGACAATGAGCAGTTCTTC.

This chain joins TRBV6-2 or TRBV6-3 and TRBJ1-5, with TRBD1 matching over 8 bases. V lost 1 base to trimming and J lost 5 bases; unmatched junction nucleotides: 7. In germline, CDR1 is MNHEY, CDR2 SVGEGT. This CDR3 spans 16 amino acids. The CDR3: CASSYLGQVDDQPQHF. The CDR3 DNA reads as TGTGCCAGCAGTTACTTGGGACAGGTGGACGATCAGCCCCAGCATTTT.

The J gene is TRBJ1-1, the V gene TRBV5-1; D remains unclear. The germline V gene has CDR1 SGHRS and CDR2 YFSETQ. V was cut by 4 bases and J by 8 bases, with 15 bases left in between. The CDR3 sequence is 13 residues long. DNA for the CDR3: TGCGCCAGCAGCCGCTCAGGCGTGGAAGAAGCTTTCTTT. Translation: CASSRSGVEEAFF. The full variable domain, rest sourced from reference TRBV5-1 and TRBJ1-1, is KAGVTQTPRYLIKTRGQQVTLSCSPISGHRSVSWYQQTPGQGLQFLFEYFSETQRNKGNFPGRFSGRQFSNSRSEMNVSTLELGDSALYLCASSRSGVEEAFFGQGTRLTVV.